Listed here are 8 T cell receptor beta chains from one sample, sequenced in a study of blood T cells in healthy people across ages. PCR was performed a second time for about 7 to 12 cycles using a sample-barcoded 5' primer and a J-beta primer mix. TCRdb reprocessed the 5' RACE reads with MiXCR, giving one entry per CDR3 protein. This table has 650,000 to 1,000,000 distinct CDR3 sequences, 36% appearing once. Input material: blood. These receptors were obtained from a man between 18 and 35 years old in good health.

This chain connects TRBV7-9 to TRBJ2-1; TRBD2 matches 9 bases. This CDR3 comprises 15 residues. Germline loops: CDR1 SEHNR, CDR2 FQNEAQ (reference sequence). J lost 7 bases, V lost 3 bases, and 7 bases had no gene match. The CDR3 sequence: CASSFSAGGLNEQFF. CDR3 DNA sequence: TGTGCCAGCAGCTTTTCCGCGGGGGGGCTTAATGAGCAGTTCTTC.

This clonotype was observed a few times. J is TRBJ2-3 and V is TRBV18; D is ambiguous. There are 13 residues in the CDR3. Trimming removed 6 bases from V and 5 bases from J, with 12 bases in between. From germline, CDR1 is KGHSH and CDR2 LQKENI. The chain's CDR3 is CASSTGGRDTQYF. CDR3 nucleotides: TGTGCCAGCTCTACCGGCGGCAGAGATACGCAGTATTTT.

Comment on this clonotype: A read error may explain this, as a much larger clone is one base away. This chain uses TRBV4-1 with TRBJ1-2; TRBD1 matches 7 bases. V gave up 1 base and J gave up 5 bases; unmatched junction bases: 7. CDR1 is MGHRA and CDR2 is YSYEKL in the germline V gene. The CDR3 length is 15 residues. The CDR3 loop reads CASSQVAGGVYGYTF. In DNA, the CDR3 is TGCGCCAGCAGCCAAGTCGCAGGGGGGGTTTATGGCTACACCTTC.

The chain carries TRBV2 and TRBJ2-5; 9 nucleotides line up with TRBD1. Per germline, CDR1 SNHLY and CDR2 FYNNEI. The CDR3 is 19 amino acids. V lost 6 bases, J lost 1 base, and 18 bases stayed unmatched. CDR3 sequence: CASRSHDSPGQGGQETQYF. The CDR3 DNA reads as TGTGCCAGCAGATCCCACGATTCACCGGGACAGGGTGGCCAAGAGACCCAGTACTTC.

This clonotype was seen once. The chain recombines TRBV9 with TRBJ1-1; D remains ambiguous. Germline-derived CDR1 and CDR2 are SGDLS and YYNGEE. Trimming left V 3 bases short and J 3 bases short, with 12 bases between. The CDR3 totals 14 residues. In DNA, the CDR3 is TGTGCCAGCAGCGGTGAAGGACGGTACACTGAAGCTTTCTTT. It encodes CASSGEGRYTEAFF. The full variable domain, with the rest looked up from reference TRBV9 and TRBJ1-1, is DSGVTQTPKHLITATGQRVTLRCSPRSGDLSVYWYQQSLDQGLQFLIQYYNGEERAKGNILERFSAQQFPDLHSELNLSSLELGDSALYFCASSGEGRYTEAFFGQGTRLTVV.

This clonotype occurred a few times. The chain carries TRBV7-6 and TRBJ2-3; D gene uncertain. This CDR3 has 15 residues. Trimming shortened V by 4 bases and J by 2 bases, and 13 bases separated the two germline ends. Germline CDR1 is SGHVS and CDR2 is FNYEAQ. Written as DNA, the CDR3 is TGTGCCAGCAGCTCCGGTGTGAGACCCACAGATACGCAGTATTTT. It is translated as CASSSGVRPTDTQYF.

This clonotype has a handful of counts. The chain recombines TRBV10-3 with TRBJ1-1; D is unresolved. The CDR3 spans 12 residues. Trimming shortened V by 3 bases and J by 7 bases, and 9 bases separated the two germline ends. Germline V lookup: CDR1 ENHRY, CDR2 SYGVKD. CDR3 sequence reads: CAISDQRDEAFF. CDR3 coding DNA: TGTGCCATCAGTGATCAACGGGATGAAGCTTTCTTT.

This chain uses TRBV18 with TRBJ2-4, with D unclear. The J call may be mistaken, given a closer DNA end match to TRBJ2-7. Germline V gene sequence: CDR1 KGHSH, CDR2 LQKENI. The CDR3 length is 15 residues. CDR3 in DNA: TGTGCCAGCTCACCCCGTCAGGTTGGCACCTACGAGCAGTACTTC. The encoded protein is CASSPRQVGTYEQYF.